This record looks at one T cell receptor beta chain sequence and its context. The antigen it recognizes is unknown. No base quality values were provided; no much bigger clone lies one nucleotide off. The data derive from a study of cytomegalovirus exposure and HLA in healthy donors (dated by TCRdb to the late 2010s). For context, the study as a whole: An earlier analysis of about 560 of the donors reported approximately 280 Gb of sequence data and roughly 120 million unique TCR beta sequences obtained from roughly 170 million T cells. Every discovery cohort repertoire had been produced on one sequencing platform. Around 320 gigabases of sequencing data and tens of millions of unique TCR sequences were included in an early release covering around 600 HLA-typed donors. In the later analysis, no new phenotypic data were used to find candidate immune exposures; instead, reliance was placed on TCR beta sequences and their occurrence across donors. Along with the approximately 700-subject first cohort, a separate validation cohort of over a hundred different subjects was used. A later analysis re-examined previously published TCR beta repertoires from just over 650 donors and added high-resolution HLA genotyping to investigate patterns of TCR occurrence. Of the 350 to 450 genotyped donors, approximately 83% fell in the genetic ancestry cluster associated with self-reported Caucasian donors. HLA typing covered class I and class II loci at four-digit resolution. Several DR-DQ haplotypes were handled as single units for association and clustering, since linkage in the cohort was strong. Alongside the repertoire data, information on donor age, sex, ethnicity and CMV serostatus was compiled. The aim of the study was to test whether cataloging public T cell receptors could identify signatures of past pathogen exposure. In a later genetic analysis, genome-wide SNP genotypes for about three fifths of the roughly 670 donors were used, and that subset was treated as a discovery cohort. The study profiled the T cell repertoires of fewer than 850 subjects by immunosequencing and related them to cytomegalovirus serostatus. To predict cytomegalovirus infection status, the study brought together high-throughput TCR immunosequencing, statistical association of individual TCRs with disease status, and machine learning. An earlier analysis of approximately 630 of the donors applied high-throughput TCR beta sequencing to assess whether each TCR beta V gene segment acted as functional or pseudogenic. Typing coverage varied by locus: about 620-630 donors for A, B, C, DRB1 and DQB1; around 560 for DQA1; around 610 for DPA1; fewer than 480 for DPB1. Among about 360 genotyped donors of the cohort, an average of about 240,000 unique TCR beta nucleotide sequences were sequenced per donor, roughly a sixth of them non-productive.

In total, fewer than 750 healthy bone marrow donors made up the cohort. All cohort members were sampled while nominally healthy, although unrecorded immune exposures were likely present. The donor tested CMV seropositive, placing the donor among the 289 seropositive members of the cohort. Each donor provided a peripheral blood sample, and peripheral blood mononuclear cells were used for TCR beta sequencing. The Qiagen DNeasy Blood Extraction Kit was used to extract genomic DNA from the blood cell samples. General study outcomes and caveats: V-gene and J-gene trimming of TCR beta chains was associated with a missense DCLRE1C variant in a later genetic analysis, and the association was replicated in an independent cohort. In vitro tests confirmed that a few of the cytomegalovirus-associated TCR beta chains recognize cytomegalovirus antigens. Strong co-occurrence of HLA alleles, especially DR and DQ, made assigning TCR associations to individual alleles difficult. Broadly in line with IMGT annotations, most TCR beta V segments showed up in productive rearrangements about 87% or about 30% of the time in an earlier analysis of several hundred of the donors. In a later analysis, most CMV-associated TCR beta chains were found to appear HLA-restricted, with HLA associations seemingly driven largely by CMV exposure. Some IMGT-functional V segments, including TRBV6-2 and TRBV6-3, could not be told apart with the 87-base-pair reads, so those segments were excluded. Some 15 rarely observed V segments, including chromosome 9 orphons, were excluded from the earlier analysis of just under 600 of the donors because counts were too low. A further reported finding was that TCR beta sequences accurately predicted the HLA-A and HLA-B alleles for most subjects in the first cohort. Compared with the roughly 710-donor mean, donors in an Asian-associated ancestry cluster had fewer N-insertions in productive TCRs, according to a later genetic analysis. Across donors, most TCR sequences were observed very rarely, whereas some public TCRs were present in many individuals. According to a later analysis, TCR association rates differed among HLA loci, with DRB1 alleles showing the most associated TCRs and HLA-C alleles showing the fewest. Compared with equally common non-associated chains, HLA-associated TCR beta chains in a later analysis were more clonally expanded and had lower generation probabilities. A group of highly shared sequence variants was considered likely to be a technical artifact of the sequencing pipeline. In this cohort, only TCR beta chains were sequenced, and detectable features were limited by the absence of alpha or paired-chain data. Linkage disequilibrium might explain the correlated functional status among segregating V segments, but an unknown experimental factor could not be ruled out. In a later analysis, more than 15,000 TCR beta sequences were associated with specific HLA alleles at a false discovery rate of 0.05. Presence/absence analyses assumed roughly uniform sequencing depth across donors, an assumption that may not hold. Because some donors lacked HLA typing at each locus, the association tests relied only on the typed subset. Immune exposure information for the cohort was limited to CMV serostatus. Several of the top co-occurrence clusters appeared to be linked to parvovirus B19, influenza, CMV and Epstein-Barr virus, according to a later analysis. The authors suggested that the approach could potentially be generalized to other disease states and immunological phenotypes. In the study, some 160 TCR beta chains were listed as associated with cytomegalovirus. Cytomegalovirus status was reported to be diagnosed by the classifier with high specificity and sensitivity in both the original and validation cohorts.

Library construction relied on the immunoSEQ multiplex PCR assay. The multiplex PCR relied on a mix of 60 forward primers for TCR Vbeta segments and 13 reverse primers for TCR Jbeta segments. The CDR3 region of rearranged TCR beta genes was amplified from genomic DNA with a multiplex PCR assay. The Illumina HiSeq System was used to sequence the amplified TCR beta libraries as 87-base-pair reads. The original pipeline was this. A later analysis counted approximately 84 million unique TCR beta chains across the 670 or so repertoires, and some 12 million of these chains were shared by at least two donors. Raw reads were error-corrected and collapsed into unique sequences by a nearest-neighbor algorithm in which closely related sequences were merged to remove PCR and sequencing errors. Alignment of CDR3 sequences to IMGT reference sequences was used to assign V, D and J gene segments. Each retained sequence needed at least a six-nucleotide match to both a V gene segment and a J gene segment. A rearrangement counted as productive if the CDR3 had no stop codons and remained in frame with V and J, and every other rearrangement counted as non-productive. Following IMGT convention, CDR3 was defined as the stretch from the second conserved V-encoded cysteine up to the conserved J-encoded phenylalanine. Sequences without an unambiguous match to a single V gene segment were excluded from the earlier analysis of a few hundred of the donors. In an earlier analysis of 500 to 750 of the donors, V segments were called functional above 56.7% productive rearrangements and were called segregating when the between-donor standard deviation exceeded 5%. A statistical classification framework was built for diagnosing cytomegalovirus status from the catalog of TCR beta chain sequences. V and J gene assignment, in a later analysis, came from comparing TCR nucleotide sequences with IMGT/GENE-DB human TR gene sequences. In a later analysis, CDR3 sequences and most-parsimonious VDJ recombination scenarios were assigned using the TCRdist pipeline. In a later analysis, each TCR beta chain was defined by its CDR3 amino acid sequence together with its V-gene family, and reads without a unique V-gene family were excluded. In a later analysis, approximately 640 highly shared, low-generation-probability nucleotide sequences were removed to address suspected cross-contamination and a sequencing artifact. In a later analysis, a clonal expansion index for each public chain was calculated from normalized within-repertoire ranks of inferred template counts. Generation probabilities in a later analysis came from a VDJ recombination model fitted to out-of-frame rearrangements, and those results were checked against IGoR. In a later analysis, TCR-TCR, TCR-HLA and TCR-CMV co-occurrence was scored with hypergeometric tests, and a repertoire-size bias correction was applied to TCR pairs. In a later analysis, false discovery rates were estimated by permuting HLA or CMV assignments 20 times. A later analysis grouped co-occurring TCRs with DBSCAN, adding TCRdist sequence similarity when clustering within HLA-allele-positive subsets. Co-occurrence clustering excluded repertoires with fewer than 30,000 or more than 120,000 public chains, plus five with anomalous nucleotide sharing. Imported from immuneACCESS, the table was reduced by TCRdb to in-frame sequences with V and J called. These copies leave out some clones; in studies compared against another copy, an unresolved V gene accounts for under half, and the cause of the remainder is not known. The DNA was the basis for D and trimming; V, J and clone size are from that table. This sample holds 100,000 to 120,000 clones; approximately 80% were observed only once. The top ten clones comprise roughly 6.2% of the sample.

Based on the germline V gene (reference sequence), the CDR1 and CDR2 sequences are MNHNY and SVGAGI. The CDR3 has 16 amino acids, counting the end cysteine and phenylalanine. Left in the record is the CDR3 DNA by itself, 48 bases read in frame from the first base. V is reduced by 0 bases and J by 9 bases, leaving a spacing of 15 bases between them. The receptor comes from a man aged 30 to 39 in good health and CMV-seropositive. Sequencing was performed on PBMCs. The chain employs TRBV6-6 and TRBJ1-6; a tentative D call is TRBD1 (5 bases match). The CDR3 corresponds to CASSYSGPSGGSPLHF. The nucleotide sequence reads TGTGCCAGCAGTTACTCGGGACCCTCGGGGGGTTCACCCCTCCACTTT.